Below, 17 T cell receptor beta chains from the same sample are listed, as sequenced in a study of cytomegalovirus exposure and HLA in healthy donors. Primers included in the PCR were 60 Vbeta and 13 Jbeta primers. Repertoires were generated with immunoSEQ multiplex PCR, while TCRdb's copy carries only in-frame clones and drops some. Seen here are fewer than 150,000 clones, around 75% observed once, and the top ten hold roughly 3.1%. The material sequenced was PBMCs. These receptors were taken from a young man in good health and CMV-seronegative.

J is TRBJ2-1 and V is TRBV4-2; D uncertain. The CDR3 spans 17 residues. V dropped 4 bases and J dropped 2 bases, with 18 bases sitting between them. Germline CDR1 reads LGHNA; CDR2 reads YNFKEQ. CDR3 in amino acids: CASSPLMSRAPYNEQFF. CDR3 DNA: TGTGCCAGCAGCCCCCTAATGTCGCGAGCACCCTACAATGAGCAGTTCTTC.

The gene calls are TRBV4-3 and TRBJ2-6, with a possible D match to TRBD1 (5 bases). CDR1 and CDR2 from the germline V gene are LGHNA and YSLEER. The V gene lost 2 bases and the J gene lost 4 bases, with 9 bases spanning the gap. The CDR3 contains 15 residues. The CDR3 DNA reads as TGCGCCAGCAGCCAACCAGGGTCCGGGGCCAACGTCCTGACTTTC. The encoded protein is CASSQPGSGANVLTF.

The gene calls are TRBV28 and TRBJ2-1, with 11 bases fitting TRBD2. The germline CDR1 and CDR2 sequences are MDHEN and SYDVKM. Germline trimming cut 6 bases from V and 5 bases from J; bases unmatched to any gene: 12. The CDR3 is 17 residues long. Written as DNA, the CDR3 is TGTGCCAGCAGCCTCGCACTAGCGGGAGTCCCCAACAATGAGCAGTTCTTC. The encoded protein is CASSLALAGVPNNEQFF. The variable domain in full, completed from reference TRBV28 and TRBJ2-1, reads DVKVTQSSRYLVKRTGEKVFLECVQDMDHENMFWYRQDPGLGLRLIYFSYDVKMKEKGDIPEGYSVSREKKERFSLILESASTNQTSMYLCASSLALAGVPNNEQFFGPGTRLTVL.

The chain uses TRBV6-5 and TRBJ1-1; D is ambiguous. This CDR3 comprises 15 residues. CDR1 and CDR2 from the germline V gene are MNHEY and SVGAGI. Trimming stripped 0 bases from V and 6 bases from J, with 14 bases between. The CDR3 nucleotides are TGTGCCAGCAGTTACTCGAGACACCTGGCCCCTGAAGCTTTCTTT. Translating it yields CASSYSRHLAPEAFF.

The chain carries TRBV29-1 and TRBJ1-1, with D perhaps TRBD1 (5 bases). CDR1 and CDR2 from the germline V gene are SQVTM and ANQGSEA. V dropped 4 bases and J dropped 4 bases, with 16 bases sitting between them. The CDR3 runs 14 residues. CDR3 in DNA: TGCAGCGTTGTAGTTGGGGGGTCGGTCACTGAAGCTTTCTTT. Amino acid sequence: CSVVVGGSVTEAFF.

In this sample, this clone turned up once. V usage is TRBV7-2 and J usage is TRBJ1-5; 8 bases agree with TRBD1. From germline, CDR1 is SGHTA and CDR2 FQGNSA. The CDR3 spans 16 residues. V shed 1 base, J shed 2 bases, and the junction held 4 bases outside the gene matches. CDR3 DNA sequence: TGTGCCAGCAGCTTAGGGACAGGGATAGGCAATCAGCCCCAGCATTTT. It specifies CASSLGTGIGNQPQHF.

The V call is TRBV25-1, the J call TRBJ1-4, with 9 nucleotides matching TRBD1. The CDR3 covers 18 residues. Per the germline V gene, CDR1 is MGHDK and CDR2 is SYGVNS. The J segment lost 2 bases and the V segment lost 2 bases, leaving 9 bases of the junction unmatched. The CDR3 here is CASSEGIQGAGTNEKLFF. CDR3 coding DNA: TGTGCCAGCAGTGAAGGTATACAGGGGGCCGGTACTAATGAAAAACTGTTTTTT.

The chain combines TRBV9 with TRBJ2-1, with TRBD2 matching 10 bases. The CDR3 spans 15 residues. Looked up from germline, CDR1 is SGDLS and CDR2 is YYNGEE. Trimming cost V 3 bases and J 5 bases; bases outside gene matches: 5. CDR3 in DNA: TGTGCCAGCAGCGCCTCTAGCGGGGGCGACAATGAGCAGTTCTTC. As protein: CASSASSGGDNEQFF.

V gene TRBV5-1 combines with J gene TRBJ1-4; unclear D gene. V lost 4 bases to trimming and J lost 5 bases, with 12 bases between them. This CDR3 is built from 14 residues. CDR1 is SGHRS, CDR2 YFSETQ, per germline. The CDR3 protein is CASSQAPGNEKLFF. As DNA, the CDR3 is TGCGCCAGCAGCCAAGCCCCAGGAAATGAAAAACTGTTTTTT. The full variable domain, completed using reference TRBV5-1 and TRBJ1-4, is KAGVTQTPRYLIKTRGQQVTLSCSPISGHRSVSWYQQTPGQGLQFLFEYFSETQRNKGNFPGRFSGRQFSNSRSEMNVSTLELGDSALYLCASSQAPGNEKLFFGSGTQLSVL.

This sequence joins TRBV6-5 and TRBJ1-1; TRBD1 might be the D (5 bases). Germline loops: CDR1 MNHEY, CDR2 SVGAGI. This CDR3 spans 13 amino acids. V lost 6 bases to trimming and J lost 5 bases, with 13 bases between them. The CDR3 coding sequence is TGTGCCAGCAGCCGGGGGTCAGGAACTGAAGCTTTCTTT. Amino acid sequence: CASSRGSGTEAFF.

The gene calls are TRBV5-1 and TRBJ2-1, with 8 nucleotides matching TRBD2. The CDR3 has 14 amino acids. Germline loops: CDR1 SGHRS, CDR2 YFSETQ. V dropped 4 bases and J dropped 4; count of bases not matched to a gene: 4. The DNA for the CDR3 is TGCGCCAGCAGCCCGGGACTAGATTACAATGAGCAGTTCTTC. Its translation is CASSPGLDYNEQFF. The full variable domain, its missing parts supplied by reference TRBV5-1 and TRBJ2-1, is KAGVTQTPRYLIKTRGQQVTLSCSPISGHRSVSWYQQTPGQGLQFLFEYFSETQRNKGNFPGRFSGRQFSNSRSEMNVSTLELGDSALYLCASSPGLDYNEQFFGPGTRLTVL.

CDR3 nucleotide sequence: TGTGCCAGCAGCTCCGACCGGGACAGGAACTATGGCTACACCTTC. Translated: CASSSDRDRNYGYTF. V is TRBV13 and J is TRBJ1-2; 8 nucleotides agree with TRBD1. The CDR3 covers 15 residues. Trimming took 4 bases from V and 2 from J; bases not matched to a gene: 6. Per the germline V gene, CDR1 is PRHDT and CDR2 is FYEKMQ (reference sequence).

The chain joins TRBV19 to TRBJ1-5; 10 bases agree with TRBD1. The CDR3 contains 14 residues. With 5 bases clipped from V and 6 bases from J, the junction kept 4 bases outside the gene matches. Germline values: CDR1 LNHDA, CDR2 SQIVND (reference sequence). The CDR3 sequence is CASSPGQGLQPQHF. CDR3 sequence (DNA): TGTGCCAGTAGTCCGGGACAGGGGCTTCAGCCCCAGCATTTT.

This chain links TRBV5-6 with TRBJ1-5, with D tentatively TRBD1 (5 bases). The germline V gene has CDR1 SGHDT and CDR2 YYEEEE. The CDR3 runs 14 residues. Trimming took 5 bases from V and 9 from J, leaving 18 bases between them. The CDR3 region is CASRAWAAGGPQHF. CDR3 bases: TGTGCCAGCAGAGCTTGGGCTGCCGGGGGGCCCCAGCATTTT.

V and J are TRBV10-2 and TRBJ2-1; TRBD2 matches 9 bases. From germline, CDR1 is WSHSY and CDR2 SAAADI. The CDR3 loop spans 18 amino acids. J lost 6 bases, V lost 4 bases, and 16 bases had no gene match. DNA of the CDR3: TGCGCCAGCAGTGTAGGCGGGAGGGGAACGGGGGGGGCCAATGAGCAGTTCTTC. Translating it yields CASSVGGRGTGGANEQFF.

The chain links TRBV18 to TRBJ1-3, with D perhaps matching TRBD1 (5 bases). CDR3 length: 13 amino acids. Germline V lookup: CDR1 KGHSH, CDR2 LQKENI. Trimming removed 6 bases from V and 4 bases from J, with 10 bases in between. The CDR3 loop is CASSPGLGNTIYF. CDR3 in DNA: TGTGCCAGCTCCCCGGGACTCGGAAACACCATATATTTT.

This clone was seen a single time. The chain couples TRBV7-2 to TRBJ2-5; TRBD2 agrees at 12 bases. The germline CDR1 and CDR2 sequences are SGHTA and FQGNSA. Unmatched junction bases numbered 6, after V lost 5 bases and J lost 2 bases. This CDR3 is built from 16 residues. The CDR3: CASSPMLAGGQETQYF. DNA for the CDR3: TGTGCCAGCAGCCCCATGCTAGCGGGGGGGCAAGAGACCCAGTACTTC.